The 16 T cell receptor beta chains listed next were all sequenced from one sample in a study of blood T cell repertoires in COVID-19. TCRdb's table, derived via immunoSEQ multiplex PCR, lists solely in-frame clones and lacks some. The sample has 150,000 to 200,000 clones; around 90% are singletons. The sequencing sample was made of peripheral blood. These receptors were obtained from a human donor in a cohort sampled during active COVID-19.

The chain links TRBV2 to TRBJ1-1; D is unresolved. CDR1 and CDR2 (germline): SNHLY, FYNNEI. Trimming removed 1 base from V and 2 bases from J, with 8 bases in between. The CDR3 totals 14 residues. CDR3 amino acids: CASSEGALNTEAFF. The CDR3 region has the DNA TGTGCCAGCAGTGAAGGGGCCCTAAACACTGAAGCTTTCTTT. Using reference TRBV2 and TRBJ1-1 for the parts outside the CDR3, the full variable domain is EPEVTQTPSHQVTQMGQEVILRCVPISNHLYFYWYRQILGQKVEFLVSFYNNEISEKSEIFDDQFSVERPDGSNFTLKIRSTKLEDSAMYFCASSEGALNTEAFFGQGTRLTVV.

In its sample, this clone was seen once. V gene TRBV5-1 combines with J gene TRBJ2-5; 12 nucleotides agree with TRBD1. The CDR3 is 16 amino acids. V lost 6 bases, J lost 5 bases, and 11 bases stayed unmatched. Looked up from germline, CDR1 is SGHRS and CDR2 is YFSETQ. The CDR3, as DNA: TGCGCCAGCACCAACACCGGGACAGGGGGCTTTGAGACCCAGTACTTC. Encoded protein: CASTNTGTGGFETQYF.

This chain uses TRBV2 with TRBJ1-2; D is perhaps TRBD1 (5 bases). The CDR3 consists of 15 residues. Trimming stripped 4 bases from V and 7 bases from J, with 19 bases between. Germline V lookup: CDR1 SNHLY, CDR2 FYNNEI. CDR3 loop: CASSAYLQESTGYTF. For the CDR3, the DNA is TGTGCCAGCAGTGCTTACTTACAGGAATCTACTGGCTACACCTTC.

The chain joins TRBV6-1 to TRBJ1-6, with D uncertain. V was trimmed by 0 bases and J by 7 bases, leaving 7 bases between them. Germline loops: CDR1 MNHNS, CDR2 SASEGT. The CDR3 runs to 14 residues. The CDR3 sequence is CASSEAARNSPLHF. CDR3 nucleotides: TGTGCCAGCAGTGAAGCGGCCAGGAATTCACCCCTCCACTTT.

This rearrangement joins TRBV19 to TRBJ2-2; TRBD2 matches at 12 bases. Germline V gene data show CDR1 as LNHDA and CDR2 as SQIVND (reference sequence). V lost 7 bases and J lost 7; bases outside the gene matches: 16. The CDR3 covers 18 residues. The CDR3 DNA sequence: TGTGCCAGTACACGTGGGCTAGCGGGAGGGCCGGGGGACGGGGAGCTGTTTTTT. Its protein is CASTRGLAGGPGDGELFF.

The rearrangement uses TRBV12-3 or TRBV12-4 and TRBJ2-5; no firm D call. The CDR3 contains 12 residues. V lost 8 bases to trimming and J lost 3 bases, with 10 bases between them. Here the CDR3 DNA reads TGTGCCAGCTGCCACATGGAAGAGACCCAGTACTTC. Translation: CASCHMEETQYF.

The chain recombines TRBV19 with TRBJ2-1, with D possibly TRBD1 on 6 matching bases. This CDR3 comprises 11 residues. Trimming took 5 bases from V and 14 from J, leaving 13 bases between them. In germline, CDR1 is LNHDA, CDR2 SQIVND (reference sequence). In DNA, the CDR3 is TGTGCCAGTAGTGTGGACAGCTCTAAGTTCTTC. It translates to CASSVDSSKFF.

The chain combines TRBV6-6 with TRBJ2-5; D unclear. CDR3 length: 14 residues. CDR1 and CDR2 from the germline V gene are MNHNY and SVGAGI (reference sequence). V lost 0 bases to trimming and J lost 1 base, with 6 bases between them. The CDR3 here is CASSYSSFQETQYF. CDR3 DNA sequence: TGTGCCAGCAGTTACTCGTCCTTCCAAGAGACCCAGTACTTC.

This clone was detected only once. The V call is TRBV25-1, the J call TRBJ1-3; 8 positions agree with TRBD1. This CDR3 spans 15 amino acids. Looked up from germline, CDR1 is MGHDK and CDR2 is SYGVNS. V was clipped by 8 bases and J by 4 bases; unmatched bases: 10. CDR3 DNA: TGTGCCAGCCCACATCGACAGGGGAAGGGAAACACCATATATTTT. It specifies CASPHRQGKGNTIYF.

The chain joins TRBV4-1 to TRBJ2-7; 7 bases are shared with TRBD2. Germline lookup yields CDR1 MGHRA and CDR2 YSYEKL. Trimming cost V 0 bases and J 2 bases; bases outside gene matches: 4. This CDR3 region has 15 residues. The CDR3 region has the DNA TGCGCCAGCAGCCAAGATATGCGGGAGACCTACGAGCAGTACTTC. As protein: CASSQDMRETYEQYF.

J is TRBJ1-1 and V is TRBV30; D not certain. The CDR3 spans 12 residues. Germline assignment: CDR1 GTSNPN and CDR2 SVGIG (reference sequence). Trimming cost V 5 bases and J 6 bases, with 13 bases left between them. The CDR3 loop reads CAWSNYYPEAFF. In DNA, the CDR3 is TGTGCCTGGTCCAACTATTATCCTGAAGCTTTCTTT.

This clone was seen a single time. The rearrangement links TRBV13 to TRBJ2-1, with TRBD2 matching over 9 bases. This CDR3 spans 16 amino acids. The V gene's germline CDR1 is PRHDT and CDR2 FYEKMQ (reference sequence). The trim removed 3 bases at V and 1 base at J, leaving 4 bases unmatched. CDR3 coding DNA: TGTGCCAGCAGCTTGGCGGGGGGGCCTTCCTACAATGAGCAGTTCTTC. Amino acids: CASSLAGGPSYNEQFF.

The CDR3 sequence: CASSLQGNEQFF. DNA for the CDR3: TGTGCCAGCAGCTTACAGGGCAATGAGCAGTTCTTC. The chain has TRBV5-4 and TRBJ2-1; D possibly corresponds to TRBD1 (6 bases). The germline V and J ends were trimmed by 2 bases and 6 bases, with 6 bases remaining between them. In germline, CDR1 is SGHNT, CDR2 YYREEE (reference sequence). The CDR3 totals 12 residues.

J is TRBJ2-7 and V is TRBV5-1; TRBD1 is a possible D gene (6 bases). The CDR3 loop spans 14 amino acids. Trimming stripped 2 bases from V and 2 bases from J, with 11 bases between. CDR1 SGHRS and CDR2 YFSETQ come from the germline V gene. The CDR3 bases are TGCGCCAGCAGCTTATCAGGGGATACCTACGAGCAGTACTTC. Amino acid sequence: CASSLSGDTYEQYF.

This clone was detected only once. The rearrangement joins TRBV5-1 to TRBJ1-5; D unclear. There are 14 residues in the CDR3. Germline-derived CDR1 and CDR2 are SGHRS and YFSETQ. The germline V and J ends were trimmed by 0 bases and 0 bases, with 4 bases remaining between them. CDR3 coding DNA: TGCGCCAGCAGCTTGGACAGTAGCAATCAGCCCCAGCATTTT. Protein sequence: CASSLDSSNQPQHF.

This clone was seen a handful of times. This CDR3 reads CASSQPGTNTEAFF. The CDR3 nucleotides are TGTGCCAGCAGCCAGCCAGGGACAAACACTGAAGCTTTCTTT. The chain joins TRBV3-1 (or the pseudogene TRBV3-2) to TRBJ1-1; TRBD1 is a possible D gene (6 bases). Trimming removed 3 bases from V and 2 bases from J, with 10 bases in between. The CDR3 sequence is 14 residues long. Per germline, CDR1 LGHDT and CDR2 YNNKEL (reference sequence).